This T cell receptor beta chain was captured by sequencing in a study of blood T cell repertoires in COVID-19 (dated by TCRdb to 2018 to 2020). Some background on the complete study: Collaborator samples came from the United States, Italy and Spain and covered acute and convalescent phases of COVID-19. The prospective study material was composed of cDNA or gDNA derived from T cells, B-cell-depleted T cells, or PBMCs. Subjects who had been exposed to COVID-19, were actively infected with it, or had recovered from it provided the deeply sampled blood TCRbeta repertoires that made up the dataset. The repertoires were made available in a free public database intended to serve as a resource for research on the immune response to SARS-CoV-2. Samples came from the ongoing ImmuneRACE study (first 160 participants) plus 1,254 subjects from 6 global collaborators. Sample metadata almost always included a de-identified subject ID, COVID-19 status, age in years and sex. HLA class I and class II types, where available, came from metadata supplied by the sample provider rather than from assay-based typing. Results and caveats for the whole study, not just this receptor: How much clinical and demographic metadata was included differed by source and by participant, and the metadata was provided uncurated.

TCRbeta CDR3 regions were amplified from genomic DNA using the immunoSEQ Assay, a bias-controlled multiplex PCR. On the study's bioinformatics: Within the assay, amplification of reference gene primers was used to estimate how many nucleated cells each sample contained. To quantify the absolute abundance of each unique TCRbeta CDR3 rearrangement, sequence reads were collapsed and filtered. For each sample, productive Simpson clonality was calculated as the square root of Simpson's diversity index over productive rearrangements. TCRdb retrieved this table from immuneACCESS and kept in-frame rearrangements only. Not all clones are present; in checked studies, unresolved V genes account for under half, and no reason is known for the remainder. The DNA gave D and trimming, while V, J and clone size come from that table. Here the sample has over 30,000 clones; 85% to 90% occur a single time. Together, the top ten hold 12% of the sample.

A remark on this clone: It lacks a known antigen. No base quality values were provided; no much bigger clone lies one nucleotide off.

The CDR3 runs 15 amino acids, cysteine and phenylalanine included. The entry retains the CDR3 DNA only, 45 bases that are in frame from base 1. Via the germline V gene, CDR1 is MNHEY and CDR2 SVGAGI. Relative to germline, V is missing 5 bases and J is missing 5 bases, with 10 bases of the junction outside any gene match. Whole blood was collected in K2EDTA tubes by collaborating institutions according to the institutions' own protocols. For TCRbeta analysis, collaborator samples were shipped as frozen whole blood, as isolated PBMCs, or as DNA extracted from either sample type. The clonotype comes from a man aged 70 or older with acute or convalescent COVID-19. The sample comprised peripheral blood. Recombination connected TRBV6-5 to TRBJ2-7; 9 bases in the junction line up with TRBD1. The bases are TGTGCCAGCAGTACCCTCTTGGGACAGGGCGACGAGCAGTACTTC. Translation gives CASSTLLGQGDEQYF.